This T cell receptor beta chain was profiled in a study of shared clonotypes between healthy human individuals (dated by TCRdb to the early 2020s). Concerning the study at large: Three men and a couple of women, aged 18 to 49 years, made up the cohort. For each donor, CD4 naive and CD4 memory were each given three plates, CD8 naive was given two plates, and CD8 memory was given one plate. Blood TCR repertoires of about five healthy adults were deeply sequenced to estimate repertoire size and the extent of clonotype sharing between individuals. Libraries were prepared and TCR repertoires were sequenced by different laboratories using diverse techniques, in order to increase sequencing depth and limit assay-specific biases. Leukapheresis yielded between about 0.85 and 9.5 billion PBMCs per donor. The investigation overall reported the following: The genetic and exposure-history diversity represented was limited by the small number of donors. Pairwise subsampling led to the expectation that sequencing depth would affect the degree of clonotype sharing among donors. Rarefaction of sorted-subset datasets indicated incomplete sequencing despite the large sequencing depth. Naive subsets generally had larger estimated clonotype richness than memory subsets did. Compared with non-shared clonotypes, the clonotypes found in all four sorted-subset donors had higher generation probabilities. Only blood was sampled, and tissue TCR repertoires likely differ from those in blood. About 5% of naive CD4, roughly 3.5% of naive CD8, 2.3% of memory CD4, and around 0.4% of memory CD8 clonotypes were shared across a few donors.

About this clone itself: Its antigen target is currently unknown. Base qualities are not at hand, and no much larger clone is one base apart.

Donors were healthy HIV-negative adults with no recently reported acute infections or vaccinations. Only Caucasian adults living in Nashville, Tennessee, USA were represented among the donors. Magnetic negative selection was used to enrich CD4+ T cells, after which naive cells were positively selected on CD45RA and the negative fraction became the memory subset. Blood was obtained by leukapheresis, after which PBMCs were separated by Ficoll-Histopaque density gradient centrifugation and cryopreserved in liquid nitrogen vapor phase. Analytical flow cytometry was used to check the purity and quantity of each magnetically sorted T cell population. Genomic DNA was isolated from each sorted fraction and quantified by UV absorbance on a Nanodrop 2000c. Using the deep immunoSEQ assay, TCR CDR3 regions were amplified from genomic DNA by multiplex PCR. Extracted genomic DNA from each cell subset was spread evenly across all wells of several immunoSEQ 96-well plates, with each plate serving as a replicate. For sorted subsets, approximately 200 ng of genomic DNA, equivalent to 25,000 to 35,000 T cell genomes, went into each replicate PCR. Purified libraries were measured with a Qubit 3.0 fluorometer, size-checked on a Bioanalyzer 2100, and measured again with the KAPA Library Quantification kit. Each immunoSEQ 96-well plate was sequenced on its own single-read 150-cycle Illumina NextSeq 550 flow cell. For the original study's pipeline: Because the immunoSEQ output held only junctional sequences and lacked quality scores, the filtering could not match the filtering applied to full-length reads. To assign V/J genes and CDR3, sequences were annotated using PyIR, a Python wrapper for IgBLAST v1.9, with IMGT germline references. Any read was removed if the V/J assignment was weak (E-value above 1e-6), the CDR3 was missing, or the read contained stop codons, out-of-frame junctions, or ambiguous translated residues. V3J clonotypes were defined as sequences sharing the same inferred V gene, J gene, and CDR3 amino acid sequence. To compute the percentage overlap between repertoires, the number of shared unique clonotypes was divided by the size of the smaller repertoire. Three approaches were used to assess repertoire richness: RTK rarefaction, the Chao1 estimator, and Recon v2.1 estimates of unobserved clonotypes. For all TCRbeta clonotypes obtained by the gDNA method from a few donors, generation probabilities were computed with OLGA. TCRdb mirrors the immuneACCESS table, restricted to in-frame sequences. Some clones are absent from its copies; in checked studies, under half trace to an unresolved V gene, and the reason for the others is unknown. V, J and clone size are those of that table, while D and trimming were read from the DNA. This sample gives approximately 530,000 clones in total; almost 97% of them show up just once. Less than 0.06% of the sample is in the top ten clones.

Inclusive of the bounding cysteine and phenylalanine, the CDR3 is 13 residues long. The sequence is cut down to CDR3 DNA, 39 bases in frame from base 1. The V and J ends are trimmed by 2 bases and 0 bases, leaving 2 bases between them. CDR1 is given as SEHNR and CDR2 as FQNEAQ, both from the germline V gene (reference sequence). The chain was built from TRBV7-9 and TRBJ1-3; no D gene call is confident. Sample: naive CD4+ T cells sorted from blood. The sample's cell subset or site, from its label and the paper: CD45RA+ positively selected. The clonotype was recovered from a woman aged 25 to 39 in good health. Read as DNA, the sequence is TGTGCCAGCAGCTTAAACTCTGGAAACACCATATATTTT. It specifies CASSLNSGNTIYF.